This TCR beta chain was retrieved from a study of blood T cell repertoires in COVID-19. Overall study: Recovered Cohort 3 donors showed two negative PCRs, clearance, or symptom resolution.

The cohort comprised adults aged roughly 18 to 100 years residing in approximately 25 US areas. Participants reported their clinical history, and cohort assignment relied on those reports. In the original processing: How many nucleated cells were present was estimated from reference gene primer amplification. Sequencing used immunoSEQ multiplex PCR; TCRdb keeps in-frame clones, though not all of them. The V and J calls and clone size were taken over from that table, and D and trimming were inferred from the DNA. The table shows more than 300,000 clones, with around 87% occurring only once. The germline V and J ends were trimmed by 5 bases and 0 bases, with 11 bases remaining between them. From germline, CDR1 is SEHNR and CDR2 FQNEAQ (reference sequence). The CDR3 length is 14 residues.

The sample was PBMCs or T cells enriched from blood (not recorded which). The rearrangement joins TRBV7-9 to TRBJ2-7; D ambiguous. This TCR came from a man aged 40-49 years in a cohort exposed to, infected with or recovered from COVID-19 (not recorded which). In DNA form, the CDR3 reads TGTGCCAGCAGCAAAAAAACGAGCTCCTACGAGCAGTACTTC. The encoded protein is CASSKKTSSYEQYF.